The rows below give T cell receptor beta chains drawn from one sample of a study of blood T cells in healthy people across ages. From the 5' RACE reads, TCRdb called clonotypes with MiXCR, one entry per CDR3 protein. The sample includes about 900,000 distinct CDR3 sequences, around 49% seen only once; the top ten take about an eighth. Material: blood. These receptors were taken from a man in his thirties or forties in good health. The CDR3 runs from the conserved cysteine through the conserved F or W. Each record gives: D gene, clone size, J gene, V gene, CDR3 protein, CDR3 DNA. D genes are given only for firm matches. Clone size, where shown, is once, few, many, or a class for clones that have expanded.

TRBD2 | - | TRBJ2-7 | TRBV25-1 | CASSESGTPGLRNEQYF | TGTGCCAGCAGTGAAAGCGGGACCCCGGGACTAAGGAACGAGCAGTACTTC
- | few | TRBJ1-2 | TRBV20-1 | CSASGDGYTF | TGCAGTGCTTCAGGGGATGGCTACACCTTC
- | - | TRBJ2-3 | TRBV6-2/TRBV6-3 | CASSYQPTGGTQYF | TGTGCCAGCAGTTACCAGCCTACTGGGGGTACGCAGTATTTT
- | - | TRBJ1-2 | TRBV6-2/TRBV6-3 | CASSDWDGLTWYGYTF | TGTGCCAGCAGCGACTGGGACGGATTGACGTGGTATGGCTACACCTTC
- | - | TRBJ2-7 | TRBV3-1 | CASSQEPGGPYEQYF | TGTGCCAGCAGCCAAGAGCCGGGGGGCCCCTACGAGCAGTACTTC
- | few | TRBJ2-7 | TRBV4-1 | CASSPTRGAYEQYF | TGCGCCAGCAGCCCAACAAGGGGGGCCTACGAGCAGTACTTC
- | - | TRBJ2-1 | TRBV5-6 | CASSLSGYEQFF | TGTGCCAGCAGCTTGTCAGGGTATGAGCAGTTCTTC
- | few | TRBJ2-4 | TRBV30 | CAWSVGLVGDIQYF | TGTGCCTGGAGTGTCGGTCTGGTCGGAGACATTCAGTACTTC
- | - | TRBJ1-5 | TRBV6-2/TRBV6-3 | CASRMGASNQPQHF | TGTGCCAGCCGCATGGGGGCCAGCAATCAGCCCCAGCATTTT
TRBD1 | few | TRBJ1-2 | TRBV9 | CASNRGQGAYGYTF | TGTGCCAGCAACCGAGGACAGGGGGCCTATGGCTACACCTTC
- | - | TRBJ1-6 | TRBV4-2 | CASSQDPRGRVDSPLHF | TGTGCCAGCAGCCAAGATCCCAGGGGACGAGTCGATTCACCCCTCCACTTT
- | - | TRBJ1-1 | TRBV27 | CASSHLGGPTEAFF | TGTGCCAGCAGTCACTTGGGGGGCCCCACTGAAGCTTTCTTT
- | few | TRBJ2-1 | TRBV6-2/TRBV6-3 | CASSYSDLHEQFF | TGTGCCAGCAGTTACTCGGATTTGCATGAGCAGTTCTTC
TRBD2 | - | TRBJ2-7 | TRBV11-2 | CASSTGTSVYEQYF | TGTGCCAGCAGCACCGGGACTAGCGTCTACGAGCAGTACTTC
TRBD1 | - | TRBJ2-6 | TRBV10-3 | CAISATGNSGANVLTF | TGTGCCATCAGTGCGACAGGGAACTCTGGGGCCAACGTCCTGACTTTC
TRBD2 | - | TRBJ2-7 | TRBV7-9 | CATKAGPKYEQCF | TGTGCCACCAAAGCGGGGCCAAAATACGAGCAGTGCTTC
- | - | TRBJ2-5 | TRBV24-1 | CATSDRQGRVDETQYF | TGTGCCACCAGTGACAGACAGGGGAGGGTCGACGAGACCCAGTACTTC
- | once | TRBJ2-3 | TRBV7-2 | CVSSSDRLPDTQYF | TGTGTCAGCAGCTCGGACAGACTTCCAGATACGCAGTATTTT
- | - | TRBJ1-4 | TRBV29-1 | CSVGGPGLGNEKLFF | TGCAGCGTTGGGGGCCCAGGGTTGGGCAATGAAAAACTGTTTTTT
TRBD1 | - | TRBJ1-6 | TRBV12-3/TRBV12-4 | CASSPDRVGSPPLHF | TGTGCCAGCAGCCCCGACAGGGTGGGTTCTCCACCCCTCCACTTT
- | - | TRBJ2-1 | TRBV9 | CASSVGVVGPEQFF | TGTGCCAGCAGCGTAGGGGTCGTCGGGCCTGAGCAGTTCTTC
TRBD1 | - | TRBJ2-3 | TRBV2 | CASSEAPLPGQGSGTDTQYF | TGTGCCAGCAGTGAAGCGCCCCTCCCGGGACAGGGGTCTGGCACAGATACGCAGTATTTT
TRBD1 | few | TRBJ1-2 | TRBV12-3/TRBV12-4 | CASSSTGSGYTF | TGTGCCAGCAGTTCGACAGGGAGTGGCTACACCTTC
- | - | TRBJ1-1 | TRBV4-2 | CASSQDLGGSYTEAFF | TGTGCCAGCAGCCAAGATCTCGGGGGCAGTTACACTGAAGCTTTCTTT
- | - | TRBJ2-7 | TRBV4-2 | CASSQDGGRELYEQYF | TGTGCCAGCAGCCAAGATGGGGGCAGAGAACTTTACGAGCAGTACTTC
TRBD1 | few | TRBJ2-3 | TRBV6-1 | CASKPGQGYGTDTQYF | TGTGCCAGCAAACCGGGACAGGGGTACGGCACAGATACGCAGTATTTT
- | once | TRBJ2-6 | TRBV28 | CASSSSHVLTF | TGTGCCAGCAGTTCCTCCCACGTCCTGACTTTC
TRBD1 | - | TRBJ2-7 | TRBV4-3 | CASSQEQDRGAYEQYF | TGCGCCAGCAGCCAAGAACAGGACAGGGGGGCCTACGAGCAGTACTTC
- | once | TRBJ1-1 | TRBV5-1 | CASSLVSDRSGTEAFF | TGCGCCAGCAGCTTGGTGAGTGATAGGTCAGGCACTGAAGCTTTCTTT
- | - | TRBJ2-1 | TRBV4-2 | CASGQDWMARSNEQFF | TGTGCCAGCGGCCAAGATTGGATGGCGAGGTCCAATGAGCAGTTCTTC
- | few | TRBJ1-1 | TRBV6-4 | CASSEAGERTEAFF | TGTGCCAGCAGTGAGGCAGGGGAAAGGACTGAAGCTTTCTTT
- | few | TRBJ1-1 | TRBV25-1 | CASSEYYPYTEAFF | TGTGCCAGCAGTGAATATTACCCTTACACTGAAGCTTTCTTT
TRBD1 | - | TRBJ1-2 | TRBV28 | CASSLPTGVPGYGYTF | TGTGCCAGCAGTTTACCCACAGGGGTTCCGGGCTATGGCTACACCTTC
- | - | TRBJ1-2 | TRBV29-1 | CSGGGETYGHTF | TGCAGCGGCGGGGGAGAGACATATGGCCACACCTTC
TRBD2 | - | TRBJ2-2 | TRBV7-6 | CASSSQPPGTRGTTGLFF | TGTGCCAGCAGCTCCCAACCCCCCGGGACTAGAGGCACGACTGGGCTGTTTTTT
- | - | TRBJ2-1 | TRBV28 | CASSSHYSYNEQFF | TGTGCCAGCAGTAGTCACTACTCCTACAATGAGCAGTTCTTC